The 8 T cell receptor beta chains in this list originate from one sample, sequenced in a study of OX40 agonist ivuxolimab in advanced cancers. Profiling relied on immunoSEQ multiplex PCR, and the TCRdb table lists in-frame clones only, not all of them. Altogether 30,000 or so clones are present, approximately 86% being singletons, with the ten largest covering roughly 37%. The source was CD4+ or CD8+ T cells sorted from blood, collected in a trial of the OX40 agonist ivuxolimab. Every receptor here comes from an adult with an advanced solid tumor such as melanoma, head and neck, liver or kidney cancer.

This rearrangement joins TRBV19 to TRBJ1-2, with 7 bases matching TRBD1. The CDR3 extends over 13 amino acids. Germline V gives CDR1 LNHDA, CDR2 SQIVND (reference sequence). The J segment lost 2 bases and the V segment lost 7 bases, leaving 4 bases of the junction unmatched. The CDR3 spells CASIGGPNYGYTF. CDR3 DNA: TGTGCCAGTATAGGGGGCCCGAACTATGGCTACACCTTC.

This clone appeared a single time. The chain couples TRBV27 to TRBJ2-5, with 7 positions matching TRBD2. CDR1 and CDR2 from the germline V gene are MNHEY and SMNVEV (reference sequence). The CDR3 runs 14 residues. V lost 2 bases and J lost 5; bases outside the gene matches: 5. DNA for the CDR3: TGTGCCAGCAGTTTACTGGCGGGAGATGAGACCCAGTACTTC. Protein sequence: CASSLLAGDETQYF.

V gene TRBV4-1 combines with J gene TRBJ2-4; 9 bases are a match to TRBD2. The germline CDR1 and CDR2 sequences are MGHRA and YSYEKL. The length of the CDR3 is 15 residues. V was clipped by 0 bases and J by 12 bases; unmatched bases: 9. As DNA, the CDR3 is TGCGCCAGCAGCCAAGATGATTTGACTAGCGGATATCAGTACTTC. It codes for CASSQDDLTSGYQYF.

The chain employs TRBV5-4 and TRBJ2-7, with D unresolved. Looked up from germline, CDR1 is SGHNT and CDR2 is YYREEE (reference sequence). V lost 0 bases to trimming and J lost 3 bases, with 10 bases between them. CDR3 length equals 14 residues. The CDR3 protein is CASSLGTTLYEQYF. The DNA of the CDR3 is TGTGCCAGCAGCTTGGGGACCACCCTCTACGAGCAGTACTTC.

This clone has only one observation. For the CDR3, the DNA is TGCAGCGTTGTCCGTCGGGGCGGCACAGATACGCAGTATTTT. The encoded protein is CSVVRRGGTDTQYF. The rearrangement links TRBV29-1 to TRBJ2-3, with D tentatively TRBD1 or TRBD2 (5 bases each). There are 14 residues in the CDR3. Germline V gene lookup returns CDR1 SQVTM and CDR2 ANQGSEA. Trimming shortened V by 4 bases and J by 1 base, and 12 bases separated the two germline ends.

V is TRBV4-1 and J is TRBJ2-7; 7 bases agree with TRBD2. CDR1 is MGHRA, CDR2 YSYEKL, per germline. CDR3 size: 17 residues. Trimming removed 3 bases from V and 0 bases from J; junction bases left unmatched: 11. In DNA, the CDR3 is TGCGCCAGCAGCCACGACCCGGGACTACCTAACTCCTACGAGCAGTACTTC. Protein product: CASSHDPGLPNSYEQYF.

The rearrangement links TRBV28 to TRBJ1-3, with D possibly TRBD1 on 6 matching bases. Trimming took 4 bases from V and 4 from J, leaving 11 bases between them. Germline CDR1 and CDR2: MDHEN and SYDVKM. The CDR3 length is 14 residues. CDR3 nucleotides: TGTGCCAGCAGTTACAGGGTAGGCGGAAACACCATATATTTT. It encodes CASSYRVGGNTIYF.

The CDR3: CASSIHQPQHF. CDR3 nucleotide sequence: TGCGCCAGCAGTATTCACCAGCCCCAGCATTTT. The chain carries TRBV23-1 and TRBJ1-5, with D unresolved. TRBV23-1 is marked as an open reading frame, function uncertain. CDR3 length equals 11 residues. Trimming shortened V by 5 bases and J by 7 bases, and 6 bases separated the two germline ends.